A single sample gave rise to the 13 T cell receptor beta chains below, sequenced in a study of T cells in localized non-small cell lung cancer. Measured with immunoSEQ multiplex PCR; TCRdb has only the in-frame clones, and not every one. The repertoire includes fewer than 45,000 clones, 86% of them detected once, and roughly 7.1% sits in the top ten. The sequences come from peripheral blood, collected before any cancer treatment. All receptors come from a woman between 18 and 49 years old with stage III lung adenocarcinoma.

The chain uses TRBV7-2 and TRBJ1-2, with D tentatively TRBD1 (6 bases). In germline, CDR1 is SGHTA, CDR2 FQGNSA. V was trimmed by 5 bases and J by 7 bases, leaving 17 bases between them. This CDR3 is built from 14 residues. CDR3 sequence reads: CASSLTGTIGGYTF. CDR3 DNA sequence: TGTGCCAGCAGCCTGACCGGGACAATAGGTGGCTACACCTTC.

The chain links TRBV30 to TRBJ1-6, with D possibly TRBD1 on 5 matching bases. The CDR3 runs 14 residues. The germline V and J ends were trimmed by 6 bases and 0 bases, with 9 bases remaining between them. The germline V gene has CDR1 GTSNPN and CDR2 SVGIG (reference sequence). DNA of the CDR3: TGTGCCTGTCAGGGTGTCTCCTATAATTCACCCCTCCACTTT. Translated: CACQGVSYNSPLHF.

The chain combines TRBV29-1 with TRBJ1-5, with TRBD1 as a possible D gene (6 bases). Germline V gives CDR1 SQVTM, CDR2 ANQGSEA. Trimming cost V 0 bases and J 5 bases, with 8 bases left between them. This CDR3 has 13 residues. The CDR3 nucleotides are TGCAGCGTTGAAGAAGGGGGGGATCAGCCCCAGCATTTT. This codes for CSVEEGGDQPQHF.

J is TRBJ2-5 and V is TRBV5-1; D may be TRBD2 (7 bases). There are 15 residues in the CDR3. The germline V gene has CDR1 SGHRS and CDR2 YFSETQ. Deletions cut 2 bases from V and 5 bases from J, with 16 bases between. As DNA, the CDR3 is TGCGCCAGCAGCTTTAACGGGGGGCCAGGCGAGACCCAGTACTTC. Translation gives CASSFNGGPGETQYF.

The rearrangement links TRBV5-1 to TRBJ1-2, with 9 nucleotides matching TRBD1. The CDR3 has 15 residues. The germline gives CDR1 SGHRS, CDR2 YFSETQ. After removal of 3 bases from V and 8 bases from J, the junction contained 11 bases not matched to a gene. The CDR3 reads CASSSGTGLDWGYTF. In DNA form, the CDR3 reads TGCGCCAGCAGCTCCGGGACAGGGCTAGATTGGGGCTACACCTTC. Combining the CDR3 with reference TRBV5-1 and TRBJ1-2 gives the whole variable domain KAGVTQTPRYLIKTRGQQVTLSCSPISGHRSVSWYQQTPGQGLQFLFEYFSETQRNKGNFPGRFSGRQFSNSRSEMNVSTLELGDSALYLCASSSGTGLDWGYTFGSGTRLTVV.

V usage is TRBV7-9 and J usage is TRBJ1-1; D unresolved. Germline V gene sequence: CDR1 SEHNR, CDR2 FQNEAQ (reference sequence). Trimming cost V 1 base and J 1 base, with 10 bases left between them. This CDR3 comprises 15 residues. In DNA form, the CDR3 reads TGTGCCAGCAGCTTAGACGCAGGTCCGAACACTGAAGCTTTCTTT. This codes for CASSLDAGPNTEAFF.

J is TRBJ1-1 and V is TRBV6-5; TRBD1 might be the D (5 bases). Germline assignment: CDR1 MNHEY and CDR2 SVGAGI. The V and J ends lost 6 bases and 4 bases respectively, with 15 bases between them. The CDR3 is made up of 14 amino acids. The CDR3 loop reads CASSPGTEVTEAFF. CDR3 DNA: TGTGCCAGCAGCCCCGGGACCGAGGTCACTGAAGCTTTCTTT.

The V call is TRBV5-4, the J call TRBJ1-3; D call uncertain. V lost 1 base, J lost 3 bases, and 5 bases lay in between. Germline assignment: CDR1 SGHNT and CDR2 YYREEE (reference sequence). CDR3 length: 13 residues. In nucleotides, the CDR3 is TGTGCCAGCAGCTTGAGATTTGGAAACACCATATATTTT. It is translated as CASSLRFGNTIYF. Based on the CDR3 plus reference TRBV5-4 and TRBJ1-3, the full variable domain is ETGVTQSPTHLIKTRGQQVTLRCSSQSGHNTVSWYQQALGQGPQFIFQYYREEENGRGNFPPRFSGLQFPNYSSELNVNALELDDSALYLCASSLRFGNTIYFGEGSWLTVV.

The sample holds a few counts of this clone. As DNA, the CDR3 is TGTGCCAGCTCGACAGGGCCTCGGGGCACTGAAGCTTTCTTT. It yields the protein CASSTGPRGTEAFF. V and J are TRBV2 and TRBJ1-1; 7 bases match TRBD1. The CDR3 covers 14 residues. The V gene's germline CDR1 is SNHLY and CDR2 FYNNEI. Trimming at V came to 8 bases and at J to 4 bases, leaving 10 bases not matched to a gene. Drawing the rest from reference TRBV2 and TRBJ1-1, the complete variable domain is EPEVTQTPSHQVTQMGQEVILRCVPISNHLYFYWYRQILGQKVEFLVSFYNNEISEKSEIFDDQFSVERPDGSNFTLKIRSTKLEDSAMYFCASSTGPRGTEAFFGQGTRLTVV.

The V call is TRBV9, the J call TRBJ2-5, with D possibly being TRBD1 (5 bases). This CDR3 has 15 amino acids. V shed 0 bases and J shed 1 base, with 10 bases lying between them. Per germline, CDR1 SGDLS and CDR2 YYNGEE. The CDR3 bases are TGTGCCAGCAGCGTAGCTGGGGCGGCCCAAGAGACCCAGTACTTC. Residues: CASSVAGAAQETQYF.

This clone was observed a single time. The chain carries TRBV7-9 and TRBJ2-7; D unclear. The CDR3 runs to 13 residues. Germline CDR1 reads SEHNR; CDR2 reads FQNEAQ (reference sequence). V lost 5 bases to trimming and J lost 3 bases, with 11 bases between them. CDR3 region: CASSLNSVYEQYF. The CDR3, as DNA: TGTGCCAGCAGCCTTAACAGTGTCTACGAGCAGTACTTC.

V is TRBV6-1 and J is TRBJ2-7; weak D call: TRBD1 (6 bases). The germline V gene encodes CDR1 MNHNS and CDR2 SASEGT. V gave up 0 bases and J gave up 3 bases, with 9 bases separating them. The CDR3 contains 14 residues. In DNA form, the CDR3 reads TGTGCCAGCAGTGAAGCCCGGGACATCTACGAGCAGTACTTC. It specifies CASSEARDIYEQYF.

The V and J genes are TRBV7-8 and TRBJ2-1; 10 nucleotides agree with TRBD1. CDR1 is SGHVS and CDR2 is FQNEAQ in the germline V gene. The CDR3 runs to 17 residues. V shed 3 bases, J shed 8 bases, and the junction held 13 bases outside the gene matches. This CDR3 reads CASSLKRTGGDKDEQFF. CDR3 coding DNA: TGTGCCAGCAGCTTGAAGCGGACAGGGGGGGACAAAGATGAGCAGTTCTTC.